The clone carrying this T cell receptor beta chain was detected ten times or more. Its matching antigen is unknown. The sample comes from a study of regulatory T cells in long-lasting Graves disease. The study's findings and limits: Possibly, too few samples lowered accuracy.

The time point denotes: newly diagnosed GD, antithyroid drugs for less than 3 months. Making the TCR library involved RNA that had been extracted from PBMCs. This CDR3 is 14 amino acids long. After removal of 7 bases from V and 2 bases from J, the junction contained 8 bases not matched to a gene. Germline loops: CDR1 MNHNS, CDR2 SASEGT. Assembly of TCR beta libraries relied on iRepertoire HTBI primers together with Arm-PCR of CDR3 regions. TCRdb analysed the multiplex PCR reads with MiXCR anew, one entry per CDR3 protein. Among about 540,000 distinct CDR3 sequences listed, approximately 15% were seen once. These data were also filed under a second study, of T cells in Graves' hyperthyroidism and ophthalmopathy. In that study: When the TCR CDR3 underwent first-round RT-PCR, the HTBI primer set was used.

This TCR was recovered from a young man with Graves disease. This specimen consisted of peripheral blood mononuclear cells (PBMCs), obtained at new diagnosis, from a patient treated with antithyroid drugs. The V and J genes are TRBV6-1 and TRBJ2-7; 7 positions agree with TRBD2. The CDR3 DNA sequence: TGTGCCAGCACCTTAGAAGCGGGGCCCTACGAGCAGTACTTC. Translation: CASTLEAGPYEQYF.